The 6 T cell receptor beta chains below come from one sample, sequenced in a study of T cells in localized non-small cell lung cancer. The method was immunoSEQ multiplex PCR; TCRdb's version includes in-frame clones alone and lacks a portion of them. The table lists approximately 88,000 clones, roughly 90% of them singletons. The specimen comprised PBMCs, sampled before any cancer treatment. The receptor set was obtained from a woman aged 40-69 years with stage II squamous cell lung carcinoma.

This chain uses TRBV20-1 with TRBJ1-2; D is possibly TRBD1 (5 bases). Per the germline V gene, CDR1 is DFQATT and CDR2 is SNEGSKA (reference sequence). The CDR3 is 9 residues long. Trimming took 5 bases from V and 13 from J, leaving 11 bases between them. CDR3: CSARMGLTF. In DNA form, the CDR3 reads TGCAGTGCTCGGATGGGGCTCACCTTC.

The chain recombines TRBV19 with TRBJ1-5, with TRBD1 identical over 9 bases. V shed 5 bases and J 6 bases; nucleotides not matched to a gene: 8. Germline CDR1 and CDR2: LNHDA and SQIVND (reference sequence). There are 15 residues in the CDR3. The CDR3, as DNA: TGTGCCAGTAGTTCCCGGACAGGGGTTGGTCAGCCCCAGCATTTT. It specifies CASSSRTGVGQPQHF.

This clone has only one observation. The J gene is TRBJ1-4, the V gene TRBV4-2; weak D call: TRBD1 (6 bases). Germline V CDR1 and CDR2: LGHNA, YNFKEQ. V was clipped by 0 bases and J by 0 bases, with 8 bases between them. The CDR3 is 16 amino acids. CDR3 amino acids: CASSQEGGATNEKLFF. The CDR3 nucleotides are TGTGCCAGCAGCCAAGAAGGGGGAGCAACTAATGAAAAACTGTTTTTT.

The chain recombines TRBV13 with TRBJ1-1; D remains unclear. There are 15 residues in the CDR3. V was trimmed by 0 bases and J by 1 base, leaving 9 bases between them. Germline CDR1 PRHDT, CDR2 FYEKMQ (reference sequence). The CDR3 protein is CASSLGGSKNTEAFF. In DNA, the CDR3 is TGTGCCAGCAGCTTAGGGGGGAGCAAGAACACTGAAGCTTTCTTT.

This chain joins TRBV19 and TRBJ2-2, with unresolved D. This CDR3 comprises 14 residues. CDR1 and CDR2 (germline): LNHDA, SQIVND (reference sequence). V was cut by 4 bases and J by 2 bases, with 8 bases left in between. This chain's CDR3 is CASSTTRNTGELFF. For the CDR3, the DNA is TGTGCCAGTAGTACGACTCGAAACACCGGGGAGCTGTTTTTT.

J is TRBJ1-6 and V is TRBV30; D might be TRBD1 (6 bases). V was trimmed by 5 bases and J by 1 base, leaving 18 bases between them. In germline, CDR1 is GTSNPN, CDR2 SVGIG (reference sequence). CDR3 length equals 17 residues. For the CDR3, the DNA is TGTGCCTGGTCCTCTCTGGGGGGGCTATCCTATAATTCACCCCTCCACTTT. Its translation is CAWSSLGGLSYNSPLHF. The full variable domain, rest sourced from reference TRBV30 and TRBJ1-6, is SQTIHQWPATLVQPVGSPLSLECTVEGTSNPNLYWYRQAAGRGLQLLFYSVGIGQISSEVPQNLSASRPQDRQFILSSKKLLLSDSGFYLCAWSSLGGLSYNSPLHFGNGTRLTVT.